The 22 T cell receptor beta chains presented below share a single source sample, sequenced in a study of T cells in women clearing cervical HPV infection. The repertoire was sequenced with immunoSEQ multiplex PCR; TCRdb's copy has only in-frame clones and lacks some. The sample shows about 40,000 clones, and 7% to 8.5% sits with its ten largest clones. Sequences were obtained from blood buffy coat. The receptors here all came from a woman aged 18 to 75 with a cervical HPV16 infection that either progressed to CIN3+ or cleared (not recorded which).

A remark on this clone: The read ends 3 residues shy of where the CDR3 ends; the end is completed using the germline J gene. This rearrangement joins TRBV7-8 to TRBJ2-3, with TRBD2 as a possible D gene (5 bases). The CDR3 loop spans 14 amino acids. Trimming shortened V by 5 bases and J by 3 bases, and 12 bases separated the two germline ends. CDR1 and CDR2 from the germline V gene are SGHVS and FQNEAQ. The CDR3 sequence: CASSPFTRTDTQYF. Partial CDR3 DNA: TGTGCCAGCAGCCCGTTCACTAGAACAGATACG.

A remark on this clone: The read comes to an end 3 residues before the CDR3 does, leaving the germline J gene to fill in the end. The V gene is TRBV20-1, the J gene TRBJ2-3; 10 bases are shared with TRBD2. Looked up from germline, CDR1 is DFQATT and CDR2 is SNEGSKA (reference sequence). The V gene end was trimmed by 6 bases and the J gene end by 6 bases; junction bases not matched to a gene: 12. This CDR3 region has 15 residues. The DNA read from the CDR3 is TGCAGTGCCCAAGGTTCTAGCGGGAGAATCGATACG. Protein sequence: CSAQGSSGRIDT. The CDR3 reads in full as CSAQGSSGRIDTQYF.

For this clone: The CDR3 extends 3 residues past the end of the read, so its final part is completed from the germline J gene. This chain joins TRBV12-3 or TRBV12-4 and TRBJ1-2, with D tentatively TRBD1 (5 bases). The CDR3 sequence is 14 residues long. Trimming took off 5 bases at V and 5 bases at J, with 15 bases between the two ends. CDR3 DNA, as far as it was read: TGTGCCAGCAGTCAGGGACTGAGGGGTTATGGC. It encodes CASSQGLRGYG. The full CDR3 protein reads CASSQGLRGYGYTF.

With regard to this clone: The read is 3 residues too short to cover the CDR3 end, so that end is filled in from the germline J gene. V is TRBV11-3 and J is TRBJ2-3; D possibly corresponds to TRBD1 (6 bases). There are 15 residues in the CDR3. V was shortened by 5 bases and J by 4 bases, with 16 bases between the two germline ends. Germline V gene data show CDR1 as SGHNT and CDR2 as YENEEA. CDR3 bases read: TGTGCCAGCAGCGCCCCCCTGACAGGTCCAGATACG. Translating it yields CASSAPLTGPDT. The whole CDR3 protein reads CASSAPLTGPDTQYF.

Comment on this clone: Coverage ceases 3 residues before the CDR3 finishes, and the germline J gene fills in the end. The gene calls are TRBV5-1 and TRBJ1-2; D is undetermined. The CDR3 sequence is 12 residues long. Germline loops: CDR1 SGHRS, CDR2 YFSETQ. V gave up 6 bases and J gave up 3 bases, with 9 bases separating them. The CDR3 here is CASKSGDYGYTF. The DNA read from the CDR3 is TGCGCCAGCAAGTCAGGCGACTATGGC. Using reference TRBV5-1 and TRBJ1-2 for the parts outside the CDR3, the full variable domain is KAGVTQTPRYLIKTRGQQVTLSCSPISGHRSVSWYQQTPGQGLQFLFEYFSETQRNKGNFPGRFSGRQFSNSRSEMNVSTLELGDSALYLCASKSGDYGYTFGSGTRLTVV.

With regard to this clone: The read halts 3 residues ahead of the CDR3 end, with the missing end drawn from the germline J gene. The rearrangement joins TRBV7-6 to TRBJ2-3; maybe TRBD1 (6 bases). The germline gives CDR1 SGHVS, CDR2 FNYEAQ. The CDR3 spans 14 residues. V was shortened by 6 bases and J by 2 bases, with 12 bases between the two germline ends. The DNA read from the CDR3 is TGTGCCAGCAGTATGGGGGCCTTCACAGATACG. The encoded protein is CASSMGAFTDT. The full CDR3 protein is CASSMGAFTDTQYF.

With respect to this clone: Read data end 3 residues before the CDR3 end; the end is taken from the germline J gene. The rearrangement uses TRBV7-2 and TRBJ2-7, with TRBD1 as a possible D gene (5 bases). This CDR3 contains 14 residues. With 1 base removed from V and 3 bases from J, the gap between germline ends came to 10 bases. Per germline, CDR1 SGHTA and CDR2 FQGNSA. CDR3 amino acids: CASSLGWGDYEQYF. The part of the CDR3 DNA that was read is TGTGCCAGCAGCTTAGGTTGGGGCGACTACGAG.

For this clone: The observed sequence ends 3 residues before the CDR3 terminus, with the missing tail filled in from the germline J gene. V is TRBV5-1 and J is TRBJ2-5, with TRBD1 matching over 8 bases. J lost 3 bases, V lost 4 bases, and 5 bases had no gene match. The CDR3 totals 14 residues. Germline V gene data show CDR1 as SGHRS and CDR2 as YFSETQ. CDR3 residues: CASSPGGREETQYF. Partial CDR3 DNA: TGCGCCAGCAGCCCAGGGGGCCGGGAAGAGACC.

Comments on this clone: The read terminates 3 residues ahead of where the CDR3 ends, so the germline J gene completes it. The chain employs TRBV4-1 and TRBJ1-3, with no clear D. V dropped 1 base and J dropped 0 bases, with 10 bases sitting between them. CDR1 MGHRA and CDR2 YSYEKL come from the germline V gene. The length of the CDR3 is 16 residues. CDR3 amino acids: CASSQALASSGNTIYF. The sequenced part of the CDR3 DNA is TGCGCCAGCAGCCAAGCCCTTGCTAGCTCTGGAAACACC.

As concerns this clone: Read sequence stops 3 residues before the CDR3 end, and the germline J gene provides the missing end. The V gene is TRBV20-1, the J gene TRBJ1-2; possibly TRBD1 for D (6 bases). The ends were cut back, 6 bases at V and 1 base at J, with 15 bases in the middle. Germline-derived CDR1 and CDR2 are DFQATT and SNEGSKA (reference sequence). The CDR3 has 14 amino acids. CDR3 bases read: TGCAGTGCCCAGGGGTCCAGGGGTAACTATGGC. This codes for CSAQGSRGNYG. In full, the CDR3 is CSAQGSRGNYGYTF.

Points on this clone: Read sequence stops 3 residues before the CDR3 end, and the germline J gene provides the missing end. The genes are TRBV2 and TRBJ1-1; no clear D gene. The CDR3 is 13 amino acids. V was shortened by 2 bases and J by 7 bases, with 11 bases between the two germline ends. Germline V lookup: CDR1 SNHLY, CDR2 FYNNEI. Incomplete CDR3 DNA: TGTGCCAGCAGTGAATGGGCACAAAATGAA. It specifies CASSEWAQNE. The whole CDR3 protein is CASSEWAQNEAFF.

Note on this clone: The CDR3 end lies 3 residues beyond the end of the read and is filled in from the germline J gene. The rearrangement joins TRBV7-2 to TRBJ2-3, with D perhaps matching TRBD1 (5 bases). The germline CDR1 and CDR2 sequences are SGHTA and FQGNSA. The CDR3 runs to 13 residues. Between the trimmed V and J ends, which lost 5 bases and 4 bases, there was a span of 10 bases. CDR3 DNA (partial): TGTGCCAGCAGCGGTAGCAGGGCAGATACG. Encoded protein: CASSGSRADT. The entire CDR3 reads CASSGSRADTQYF. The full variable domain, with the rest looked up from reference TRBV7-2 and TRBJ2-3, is GAGVSQSPSNKVTEKGKDVELRCDPISGHTALYWYRQSLGQGLEFLIYFQGNSAPDKSGLPSDRFSAERTGGSVSTLTIQRTQQEDSAVYLCASSGSRADTQYFGPGTRLTVL.

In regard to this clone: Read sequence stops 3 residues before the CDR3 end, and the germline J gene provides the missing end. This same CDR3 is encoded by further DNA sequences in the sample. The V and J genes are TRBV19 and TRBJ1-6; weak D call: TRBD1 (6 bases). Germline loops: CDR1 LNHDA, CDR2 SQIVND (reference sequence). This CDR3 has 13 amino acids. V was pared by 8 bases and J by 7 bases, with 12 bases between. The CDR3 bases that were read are TGTGCCAGTGGTGACAGGATGAATTCACCC. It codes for CASGDRMNSP. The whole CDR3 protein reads CASGDRMNSPLHF.

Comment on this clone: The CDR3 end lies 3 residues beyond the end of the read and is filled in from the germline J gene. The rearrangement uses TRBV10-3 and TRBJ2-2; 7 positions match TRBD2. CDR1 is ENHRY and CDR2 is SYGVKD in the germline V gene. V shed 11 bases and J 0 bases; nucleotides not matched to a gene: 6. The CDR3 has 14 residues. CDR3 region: CAVGSGANTGELFF. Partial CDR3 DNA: TGTGCCGTGGGAAGCGGGGCGAACACCGGGGAG.

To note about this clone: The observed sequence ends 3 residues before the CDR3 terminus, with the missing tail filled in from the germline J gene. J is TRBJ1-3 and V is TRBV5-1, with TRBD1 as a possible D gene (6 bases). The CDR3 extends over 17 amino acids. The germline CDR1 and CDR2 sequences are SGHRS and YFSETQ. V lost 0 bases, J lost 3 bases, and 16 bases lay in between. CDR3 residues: CASSLEAGGNYGNTIYF. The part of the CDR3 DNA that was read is TGCGCCAGCAGCTTGGAAGCGGGGGGCAACTATGGAAACACC.

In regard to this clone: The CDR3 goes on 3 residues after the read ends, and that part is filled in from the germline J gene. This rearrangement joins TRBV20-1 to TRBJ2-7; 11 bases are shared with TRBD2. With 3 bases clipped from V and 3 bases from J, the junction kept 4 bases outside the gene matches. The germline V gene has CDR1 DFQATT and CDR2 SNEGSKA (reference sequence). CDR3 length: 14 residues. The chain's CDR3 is CSARGLADNYEQYF. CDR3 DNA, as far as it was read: TGCAGTGCTAGGGGACTAGCGGACAACTACGAG.

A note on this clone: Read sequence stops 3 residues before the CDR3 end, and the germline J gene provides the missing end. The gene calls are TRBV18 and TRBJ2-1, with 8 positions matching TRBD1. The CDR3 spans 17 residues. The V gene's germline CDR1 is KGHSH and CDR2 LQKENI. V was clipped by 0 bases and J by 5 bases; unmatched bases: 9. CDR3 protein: CASSPPTGQGDNNEQFF. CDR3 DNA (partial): TGTGCCAGCTCACCACCTACCGGACAGGGCGACAACAATGAG.

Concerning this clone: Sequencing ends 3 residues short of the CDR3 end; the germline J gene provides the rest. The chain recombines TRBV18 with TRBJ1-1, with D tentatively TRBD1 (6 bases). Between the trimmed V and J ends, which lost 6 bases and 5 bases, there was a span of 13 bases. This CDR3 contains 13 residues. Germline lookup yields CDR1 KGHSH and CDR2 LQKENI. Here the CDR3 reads CASSPDSFTEAFF. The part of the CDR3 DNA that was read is TGTGCCAGCTCCCCGGACAGCTTTACTGAA.

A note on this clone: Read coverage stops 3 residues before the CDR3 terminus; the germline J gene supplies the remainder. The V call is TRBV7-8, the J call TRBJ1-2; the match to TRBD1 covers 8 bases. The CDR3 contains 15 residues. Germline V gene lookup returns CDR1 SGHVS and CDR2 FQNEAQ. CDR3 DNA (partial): TGTGCCAGCAGCCCTAATAAGGACAGGGCCAAGGGC. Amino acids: CASSPNKDRAKG. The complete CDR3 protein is CASSPNKDRAKGYTF.

CDR3 region: CASSSPGLPTDTQYF. The sequenced part of the CDR3 DNA is TGTGCCAGCAGCTCCCCGGGACTGCCAACAGATACG. The chain employs TRBV5-8 and TRBJ2-3; the D gene is possibly TRBD2 (6 bases). The CDR3 extends 3 residues past the end of the read, so its final part is completed from the germline J gene. V lost 3 bases to trimming and J lost 3 bases, with 14 bases between them. From germline, CDR1 is SGHTS and CDR2 YDEGEE. CDR3 length: 15 amino acids.

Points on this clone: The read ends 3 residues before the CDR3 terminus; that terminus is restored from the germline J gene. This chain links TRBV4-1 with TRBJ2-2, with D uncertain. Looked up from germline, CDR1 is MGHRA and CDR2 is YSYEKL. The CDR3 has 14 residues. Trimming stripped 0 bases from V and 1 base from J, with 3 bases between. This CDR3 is CASSQDQNTGELFF. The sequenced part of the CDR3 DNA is TGCGCCAGCAGCCAAGACCAGAACACCGGGGAG.

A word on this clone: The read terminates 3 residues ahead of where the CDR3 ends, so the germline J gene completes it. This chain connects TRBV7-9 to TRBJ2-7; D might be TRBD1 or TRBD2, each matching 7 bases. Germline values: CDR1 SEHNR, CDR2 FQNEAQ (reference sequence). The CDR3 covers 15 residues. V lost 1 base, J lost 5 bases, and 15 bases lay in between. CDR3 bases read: TGTGCCAGCAGCTTAGAATGGGGAGGGGGCAACGAG. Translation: CASSLEWGGGNE. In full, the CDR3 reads CASSLEWGGGNEQYF. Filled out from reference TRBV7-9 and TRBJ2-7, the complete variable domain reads DTGVSQNPRHKITKRGQNVTFRCDPISEHNRLYWYRQTLGQGPEFLTYFQNEAQLEKSRLLSDRFSAERPKGSFSTLEIQRTEQGDSAMYLCASSLEWGGGNEQYFGPGTRLTVT.